The entry below describes one TCR beta chain. The target antigen is unknown. PCR used 60 Vbeta primers and 13 Jbeta primers. TCRdb keeps only in-frame clones here, not all; method: immunoSEQ multiplex PCR. The sample lists 160,000 or so clones; approximately 81% were seen once. The CDR3 covers 13 residues. V gave up 1 base and J gave up 3 bases, with 7 bases separating them. CDR1 is SGHRS, CDR2 YFSETQ, per germline. This entry is derived from a study of cytomegalovirus exposure and HLA in healthy donors. For the study at large: Genotyping of hundreds of donors showed that approximately 83% belonged to the Caucasian-associated ancestry cluster. Study-wide results and limits: With later analysis, a missense DCLRE1C variant became linked to TCR beta V- and J-gene trimming.

This TCR derives from a female donor in good health and CMV-seronegative. This chain connects TRBV5-1 to TRBJ2-5; no firm D call. Material: PBMCs. The DNA of the CDR3 is TGCGCCAGCAGCTTGTTAGAGAAAGAGACCCAGTACTTC. Encoded protein: CASSLLEKETQYF.